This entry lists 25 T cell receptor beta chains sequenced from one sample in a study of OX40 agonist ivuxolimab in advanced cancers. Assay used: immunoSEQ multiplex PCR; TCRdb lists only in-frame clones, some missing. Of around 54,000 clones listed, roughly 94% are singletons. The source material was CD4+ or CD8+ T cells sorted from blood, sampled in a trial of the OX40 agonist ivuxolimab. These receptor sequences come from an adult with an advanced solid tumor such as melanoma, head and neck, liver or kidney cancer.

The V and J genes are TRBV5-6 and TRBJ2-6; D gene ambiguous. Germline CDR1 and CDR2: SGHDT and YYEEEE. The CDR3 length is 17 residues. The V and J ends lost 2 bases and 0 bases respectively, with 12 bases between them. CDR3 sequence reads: CASSLEVGFSGANVLTF. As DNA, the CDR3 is TGTGCCAGCAGCTTAGAGGTCGGCTTCTCTGGGGCCAACGTCCTGACTTTC.

The CDR3 loop reads CASSGLKANTEAFF. As DNA, the CDR3 is TGCGCCAGCAGTGGGTTAAAGGCGAACACTGAAGCTTTCTTT. V gene TRBV10-2 combines with J gene TRBJ1-1; D not certain. Germline V gives CDR1 WSHSY, CDR2 SAAADI. The CDR3 length is 14 residues. V lost 4 bases to trimming and J lost 1 base, with 10 bases between them.

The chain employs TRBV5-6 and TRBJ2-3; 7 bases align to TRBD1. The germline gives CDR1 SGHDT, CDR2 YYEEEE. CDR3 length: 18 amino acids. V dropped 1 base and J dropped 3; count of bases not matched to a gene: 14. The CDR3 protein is CASSLSPSPQGETDTQYF. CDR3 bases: TGTGCCAGCAGCTTGTCCCCTAGCCCCCAGGGGGAAACAGATACGCAGTATTTT. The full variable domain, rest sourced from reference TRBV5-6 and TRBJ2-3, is DAGVTQSPTHLIKTRGQQVTLRCSPKSGHDTVSWYQQALGQGPQFIFQYYEEEERQRGNFPDRFSGHQFPNYSSELNVNALLLGDSALYLCASSLSPSPQGETDTQYFGPGTRLTVL.

Here the CDR3 reads CASSYSGTESYEQYF. As DNA, the CDR3 is TGTGCCAGCAGTTACTCGGGGACAGAGTCCTACGAGCAGTACTTC. The J gene is TRBJ2-7, the V gene TRBV6-5, with 7 bases lining up with TRBD1. CDR3 length equals 15 residues. Germline CDR1 reads MNHEY; CDR2 reads SVGAGI. Trimming removed 0 bases from V and 1 base from J; junction bases left unmatched: 3.

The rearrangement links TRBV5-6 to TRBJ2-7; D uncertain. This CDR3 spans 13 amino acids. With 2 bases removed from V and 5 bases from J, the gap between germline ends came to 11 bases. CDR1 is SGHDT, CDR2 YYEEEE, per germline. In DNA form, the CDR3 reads TGTGCCAGCAGCTTCGTAGGGATCAACGAGCAGTACTTC. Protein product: CASSFVGINEQYF.

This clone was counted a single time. This chain's CDR3 is CAIRKTSGSGETQYF. CDR3 sequence (DNA): TGTGCCATCAGGAAGACTAGCGGGAGCGGAGAGACCCAGTACTTC. The gene calls are TRBV6-5 and TRBJ2-5; 12 nucleotides agree with TRBD2. Trimming took 10 bases from V and 4 from J; bases not matched to a gene: 10. Germline V gene sequence: CDR1 MNHEY, CDR2 SVGAGI. CDR3 size: 15 residues.

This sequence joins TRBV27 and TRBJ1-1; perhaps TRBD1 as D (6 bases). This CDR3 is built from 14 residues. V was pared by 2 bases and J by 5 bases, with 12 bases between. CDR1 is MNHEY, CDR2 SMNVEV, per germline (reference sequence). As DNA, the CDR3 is TGTGCCAGCAGTTTAAGTAGGGGGTGGACTGAAGCTTTCTTT. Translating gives CASSLSRGWTEAFF.

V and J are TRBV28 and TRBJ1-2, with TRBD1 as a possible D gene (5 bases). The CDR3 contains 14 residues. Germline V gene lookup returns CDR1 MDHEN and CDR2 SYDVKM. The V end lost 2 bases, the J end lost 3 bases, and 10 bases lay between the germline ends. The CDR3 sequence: CASSLTGRDYGYTF. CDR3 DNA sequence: TGTGCCAGCAGTTTAACTGGCAGGGACTATGGCTACACCTTC.

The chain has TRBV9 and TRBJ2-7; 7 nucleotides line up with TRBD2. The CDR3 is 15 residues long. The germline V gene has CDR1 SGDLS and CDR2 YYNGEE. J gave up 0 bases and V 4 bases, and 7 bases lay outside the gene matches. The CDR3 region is CASSITSASSYEQYF. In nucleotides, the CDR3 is TGTGCCAGCAGCATCACTAGCGCGAGCTCCTACGAGCAGTACTTC.

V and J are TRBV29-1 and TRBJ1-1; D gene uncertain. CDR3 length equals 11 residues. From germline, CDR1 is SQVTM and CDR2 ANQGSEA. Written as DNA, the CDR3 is TGCACCGCTGAGGGGAACACTGAAGCTTTCTTT. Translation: CTAEGNTEAFF. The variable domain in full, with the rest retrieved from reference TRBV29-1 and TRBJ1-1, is SAVISQKPSRDICQRGTSLTIQCQVDSQVTMMFWYRQQPGQSLTLIATANQGSEATYESGFVIDKFPISRPNLTFSTLTVSNMSPEDSSIYLCTAEGNTEAFFGQGTRLTVV.

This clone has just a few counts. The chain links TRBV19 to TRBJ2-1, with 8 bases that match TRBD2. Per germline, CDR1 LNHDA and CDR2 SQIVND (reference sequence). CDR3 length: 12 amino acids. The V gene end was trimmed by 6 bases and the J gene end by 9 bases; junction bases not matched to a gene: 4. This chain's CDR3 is CASSGRAGEQFF. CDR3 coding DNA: TGTGCCAGTAGCGGGAGGGCCGGTGAGCAGTTCTTC.

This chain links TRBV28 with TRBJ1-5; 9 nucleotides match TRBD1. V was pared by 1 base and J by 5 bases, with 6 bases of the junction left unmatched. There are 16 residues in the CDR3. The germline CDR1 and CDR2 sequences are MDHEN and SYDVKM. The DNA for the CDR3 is TGTGCCAGCAGTTTATCTGGGACAGGGAGGTATCAGCCCCAGCATTTT. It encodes CASSLSGTGRYQPQHF.

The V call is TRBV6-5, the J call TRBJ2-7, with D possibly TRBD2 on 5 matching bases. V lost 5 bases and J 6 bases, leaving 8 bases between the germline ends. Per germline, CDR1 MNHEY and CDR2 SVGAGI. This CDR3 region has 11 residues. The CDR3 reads CASSGSREQYF. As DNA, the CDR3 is TGTGCCAGCAGTGGGAGTCGCGAGCAGTACTTC.

The CDR3 nucleotides read TGTGCCAGCAGCTTCAGACAGGCTGGTGCGAACACCGGGGAGCTGTTTTTT. Its translation is CASSFRQAGANTGELFF. The chain carries TRBV9 and TRBJ2-2, with D possibly matching TRBD1 (6 bases). The germline gives CDR1 SGDLS, CDR2 YYNGEE. This CDR3 spans 17 amino acids. The V gene lost 4 bases and the J gene lost 0 bases, with 16 bases spanning the gap.

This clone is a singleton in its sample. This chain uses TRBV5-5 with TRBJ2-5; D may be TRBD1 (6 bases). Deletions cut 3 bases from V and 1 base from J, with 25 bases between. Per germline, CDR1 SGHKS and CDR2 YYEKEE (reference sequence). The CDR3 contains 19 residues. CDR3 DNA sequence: TGTGCCAGCAGCTGGGGCGTTGGGGACATTGCTGGGATCCAAGAGACCCAGTACTTC. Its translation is CASSWGVGDIAGIQETQYF.

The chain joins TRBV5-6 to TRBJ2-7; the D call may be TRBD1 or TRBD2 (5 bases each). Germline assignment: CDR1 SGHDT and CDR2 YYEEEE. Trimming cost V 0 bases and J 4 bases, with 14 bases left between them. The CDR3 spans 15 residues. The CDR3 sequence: CASSLVAYGAYEQYF. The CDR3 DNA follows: TGTGCCAGCAGCTTGGTTGCCTACGGGGCTTACGAGCAGTACTTC.

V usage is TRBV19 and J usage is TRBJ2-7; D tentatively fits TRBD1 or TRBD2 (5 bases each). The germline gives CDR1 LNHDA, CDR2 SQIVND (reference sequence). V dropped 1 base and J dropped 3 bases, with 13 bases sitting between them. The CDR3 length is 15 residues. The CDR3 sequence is CASSIAWGTVYEQYF. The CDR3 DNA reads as TGTGCCAGTAGTATAGCCTGGGGGACGGTCTACGAGCAGTACTTC.

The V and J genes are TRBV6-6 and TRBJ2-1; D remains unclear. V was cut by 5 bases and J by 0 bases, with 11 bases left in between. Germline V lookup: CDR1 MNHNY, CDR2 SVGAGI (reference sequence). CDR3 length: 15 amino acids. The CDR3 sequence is CASSITASSYNEQFF. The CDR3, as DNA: TGTGCCAGCAGTATCACCGCGAGCTCCTACAATGAGCAGTTCTTC.

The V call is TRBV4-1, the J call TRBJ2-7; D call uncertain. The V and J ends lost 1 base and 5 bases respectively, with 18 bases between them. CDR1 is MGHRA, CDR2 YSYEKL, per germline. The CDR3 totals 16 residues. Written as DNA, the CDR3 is TGCGCCAGCAGCCAAGTCGGAGACACATCCTTTGACGAGCAGTACTTC. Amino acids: CASSQVGDTSFDEQYF.

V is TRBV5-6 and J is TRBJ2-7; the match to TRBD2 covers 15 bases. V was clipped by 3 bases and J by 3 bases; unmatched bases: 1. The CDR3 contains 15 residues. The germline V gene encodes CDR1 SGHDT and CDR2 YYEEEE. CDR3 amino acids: CASSWGLAGGYEQYF. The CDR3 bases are TGTGCCAGCAGCTGGGGACTAGCGGGGGGCTACGAGCAGTACTTC.

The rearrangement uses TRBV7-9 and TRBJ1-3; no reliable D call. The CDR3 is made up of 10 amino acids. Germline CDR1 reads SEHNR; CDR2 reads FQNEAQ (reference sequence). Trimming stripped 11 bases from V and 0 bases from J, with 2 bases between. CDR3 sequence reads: CADSGNTIYF. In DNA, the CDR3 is TGTGCCGACTCTGGAAACACCATATATTTT.

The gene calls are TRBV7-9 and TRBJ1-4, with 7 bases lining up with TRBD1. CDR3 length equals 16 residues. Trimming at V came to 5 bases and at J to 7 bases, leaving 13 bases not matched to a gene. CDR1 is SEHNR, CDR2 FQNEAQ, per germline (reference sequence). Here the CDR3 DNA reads TGTGCCAGCAGCCCCTCTACGGCAGGGGGAGGTGAAAAACTGTTTTTT. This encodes CASSPSTAGGGEKLFF.

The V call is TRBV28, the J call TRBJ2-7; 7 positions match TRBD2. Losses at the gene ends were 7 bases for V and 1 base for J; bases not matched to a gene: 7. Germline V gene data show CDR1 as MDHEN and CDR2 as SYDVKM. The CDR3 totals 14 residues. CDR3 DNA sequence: TGTGCCAGCAATACCCTAGCGGTTTCCTACGAGCAGTACTTC. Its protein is CASNTLAVSYEQYF.

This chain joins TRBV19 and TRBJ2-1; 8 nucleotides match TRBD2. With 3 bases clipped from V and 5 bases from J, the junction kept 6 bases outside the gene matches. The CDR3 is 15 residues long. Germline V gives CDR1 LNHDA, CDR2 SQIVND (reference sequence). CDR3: CASSILLAANNEQFF. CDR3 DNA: TGTGCCAGTAGTATCTTACTAGCGGCAAACAATGAGCAGTTCTTC.

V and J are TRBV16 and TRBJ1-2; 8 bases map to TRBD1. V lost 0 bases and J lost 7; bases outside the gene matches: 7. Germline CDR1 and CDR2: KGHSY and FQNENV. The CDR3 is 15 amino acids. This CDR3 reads CASSQSVNRGFGYTF. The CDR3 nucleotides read TGTGCCAGCAGCCAATCCGTGAACAGGGGGTTTGGCTACACCTTC. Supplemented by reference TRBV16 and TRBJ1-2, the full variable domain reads GEEVAQTPKHLVRGEGQKAKLYCAPIKGHSYVFWYQQVLKNEFKFLISFQNENVFDETGMPKERFSAKCLPNSPCSLEIQATKLEDSAVYFCASSQSVNRGFGYTFGSGTRLTVV.